This TCR beta chain came from a study of blood T cell repertoires in COVID-19. This clone has a handful of counts. In germline, CDR1 is GTSNPN, CDR2 SVGIG (reference sequence). The CDR3 length is 14 residues. The germline V and J ends were trimmed by 4 bases and 3 bases, with 13 bases remaining between them. TCRdb's table, derived via immunoSEQ multiplex PCR, lists solely in-frame clones and lacks some. The sample has some 120,000 clones, roughly 87% seen once. Input material: PBMCs or T cells enriched from blood (not recorded which). The sequence was obtained from a man aged 25-45 years who had recovered from COVID-19. The chain couples TRBV30 to TRBJ2-1; D possibly corresponds to TRBD1 (6 bases). CDR3 sequence: CAWTYRALYNEQFF. CDR3 coding DNA: TGTGCCTGGACTTACAGGGCCCTCTACAATGAGCAGTTCTTC.